This T cell receptor beta chain was retrieved from a study of blood T cell repertoires in COVID-19. The overall study: Samples of COVID-19 (acute and convalescent) were obtained from the United States, Italy and Spain. The cDNA or gDNA used as material had been derived from T cells, B-cell-depleted T cells, or PBMCs.

In the authors' workflow: Amplification of reference gene primers was used by the study to estimate nucleated cell counts. The assay was immunoSEQ multiplex PCR, and TCRdb's table has in-frame clones only and misses some. That table supplies the V and J calls and clone size; D and trimming were determined from the DNA. Among fewer than 90,000 clones listed, about nine tenths were seen once. This clonotype was obtained from a man aged 25-45 years with acute or convalescent COVID-19. Input material: peripheral blood.

CDR3 coding DNA: TGCGCCAGCAGCCCTTCTAACACCGGGGAGCTGTTTTTT. Protein: CASSPSNTGELFF. The chain carries TRBV5-1 and TRBJ2-2; D not certain. The length of the CDR3 is 13 residues. Germline loops: CDR1 SGHRS, CDR2 YFSETQ. Trimming stripped 4 bases from V and 2 bases from J, with 6 bases between.